The 30 T cell receptor beta chains reported below all come from one sample, sequenced in a study of vaccination effects on CD4 cells after COVID-19 (dated by TCRdb to between 2021 and 2022). Their target antigens are unknown. Libraries were prepared through the immunoSEQ multiplex PCR assay. TCRdb holds this immuneACCESS table with in-frame rearrangements only. Some clones are missing; in checked studies, unresolved V genes explain under half, and the rest has no known cause. The sample includes tens of thousands of clones, with approximately 81% observed a single time. The top ten constitute approximately 2% of the sample. In the ViraFEST assay, PBMC were stimulated with viral peptide pools, and antigen-specific CD4+ T cell clonotypes were then identified by expansion using TCR sequencing. After 10 days of culture, CD4+ T cells were isolated with the EasySep CD4+ T cell isolation kit. Specimen: CD4+ T cells from PBMCs cultured with HCoV-229E spike peptides, collected before COVID-19 vaccination. The cell subset or site label, as the study defines it: HCoV-229E spike overlapping peptide pool stimulation. The receptors originated from a human donor who received a COVID-19 vaccine.

The chain is built from TRBV18 and TRBJ1-2; no firm D call. CDR1 and CDR2 (germline): KGHSH, LQKENI. Trimming left V 2 bases short and J 2 bases short, with 6 bases between. The CDR3 runs 13 residues. This chain's CDR3 is CASSPVGNYGYTF. DNA of the CDR3: TGTGCCAGCTCACCAGTGGGGAACTATGGCTACACCTTC. The full variable domain, in which reference TRBV18 and TRBJ1-2 provide the parts outside the CDR3, is NAGVMQNPRHLVRRRGQEARLRCSPMKGHSHVYWYRQLPEEGLKFMVYLQKENIIDESGMPKERFSAEFPKEGPSILRIQQVVRGDSAAYFCASSPVGNYGYTFGSGTRLTVV.

This clone was observed a handful of times. This chain uses TRBV19 with TRBJ2-2; no definite D call. Germline loops: CDR1 LNHDA, CDR2 SQIVND (reference sequence). This CDR3 contains 17 residues. Deletions cut 5 bases from V and 2 bases from J, with 18 bases between. CDR3: CASSLPRSFLNTGELFF. DNA of the CDR3: TGTGCCAGTAGTCTACCTCGTAGTTTCTTAAACACCGGGGAGCTGTTTTTT.

This chain joins TRBV18 and TRBJ2-2; D is possibly TRBD1 or TRBD2 (5 bases each). The V and J ends lost 2 bases and 3 bases respectively, with 7 bases between them. CDR1 and CDR2 (germline): KGHSH, LQKENI. The CDR3 runs to 14 residues. The CDR3 here is CASSPGTDTGELFF. In DNA, the CDR3 is TGTGCCAGCTCACCAGGGACGGACACCGGGGAGCTGTTTTTT.

In this sample, this clone turned up a few times. In DNA form, the CDR3 reads TGTGCCAGCTCACCCAACTCGGGCACTGAAGCTTTCTTT. It specifies CASSPNSGTEAFF. The chain joins TRBV18 to TRBJ1-1, with unresolved D. The germline CDR1 and CDR2 sequences are KGHSH and LQKENI. Trimming took 3 bases from V and 4 from J, leaving 9 bases between them. The CDR3 is 13 residues long.

This clone was seen a single time. V gene TRBV28 combines with J gene TRBJ1-5; D is ambiguous. Germline CDR1 reads MDHEN; CDR2 reads SYDVKM. With 10 bases removed from V and 5 bases from J, the gap between germline ends came to 18 bases. The CDR3 sequence is 14 residues long. The CDR3 reads CATRPSGIYQPQHF. CDR3 sequence (DNA): TGTGCCACCAGGCCCTCGGGGATATATCAGCCCCAGCATTTT.

The V and J genes are TRBV24-1 and TRBJ1-5, with D perhaps TRBD1 (6 bases). The CDR3 runs 13 residues. V lost 9 bases to trimming and J lost 4 bases, with 12 bases between them. Germline loops: CDR1 KGHDR, CDR2 SFDVKD. CDR3 nucleotide sequence: TGTGCCACCGCACAAGGGGGGAATCAGCCCCAGCATTTT. This translates into CATAQGGNQPQHF.

The chain employs TRBV5-1 and TRBJ1-1; 8 bases align to TRBD1. The CDR3 length is 16 residues. Germline-derived CDR1 and CDR2 are SGHRS and YFSETQ. The V gene end was trimmed by 2 bases and the J gene end by 4 bases; junction bases not matched to a gene: 10. As DNA, the CDR3 is TGCGCCAGCAGCTTAACAACAGGGGGTTCCGCCACTGAAGCTTTCTTT. It encodes CASSLTTGGSATEAFF.

The chain employs TRBV6-5 and TRBJ1-1; D not resolved. Germline V CDR1 and CDR2: MNHEY, SVGAGI. Between the trimmed V and J ends, which lost 7 bases and 8 bases, there was a span of 14 bases. The CDR3 is 12 amino acids. The CDR3 DNA follows: TGTGCCAGCACCCAAAAAGGGAAAGAAGCTTTCTTT. Translation gives CASTQKGKEAFF.

The chain recombines TRBV5-1 with TRBJ1-1; 10 nucleotides align to TRBD1. Germline loops: CDR1 SGHRS, CDR2 YFSETQ. This CDR3 region has 13 residues. Losses at the gene ends were 0 bases for V and 11 bases for J; bases not matched to a gene: 4. CDR3 protein: CASSLGQGAMAFF. Here the CDR3 DNA reads TGCGCCAGCAGCTTGGGACAGGGGGCGATGGCTTTCTTT.

The V call is TRBV5-3, the J call TRBJ2-7; no firm D call. TRBV5-3 counts as an open reading frame of uncertain function. The CDR3 is made up of 14 amino acids. Deletions cut 0 bases from V and 2 bases from J, with 9 bases between. The CDR3 DNA reads TGTGCCAGAAGCTTGGGTACTGCGACCTACGAGCAGTACGTC. It translates to CARSLGTATYEQYV.

V and J are TRBV29-1 and TRBJ1-3; 7 nucleotides agree with TRBD1. The CDR3 contains 14 residues. The ends lost 4 bases at V and 4 bases at J; junction bases unmatched: 7. The V gene's germline CDR1 is SQVTM and CDR2 ANQGSEA. The CDR3, as DNA: TGCAGCGTTGGACTCCAGGGGGTGGGAAACACCATATATTTT. Translating gives CSVGLQGVGNTIYF.

The chain recombines TRBV9 with TRBJ1-6; possible D gene TRBD1, 5 bases. The CDR3 sequence is 15 residues long. From germline, CDR1 is SGDLS and CDR2 YYNGEE. The ends were cut back, 3 bases at V and 8 bases at J, with 15 bases in the middle. The CDR3 region is CASSARGGFDSPLHF. The CDR3 DNA reads as TGTGCCAGCAGCGCCCGGGGGGGGTTCGATTCACCCCTCCACTTT.

This clone showed up just a few times. CDR3 sequence (DNA): TGTGCCAGCAGCCCACCGGGACAGGGGGCGATGAACACTGAAGCTTTCTTT. The encoded protein is CASSPPGQGAMNTEAFF. The rearrangement joins TRBV5-4 to TRBJ1-1; 12 bases fit TRBD1. With 4 bases clipped from V and 0 bases from J, the junction kept 7 bases outside the gene matches. This CDR3 is built from 17 residues. Germline CDR1 reads SGHNT; CDR2 reads YYREEE (reference sequence). Based on the CDR3 plus reference TRBV5-4 and TRBJ1-1, the full variable domain is ETGVTQSPTHLIKTRGQQVTLRCSSQSGHNTVSWYQQALGQGPQFIFQYYREEENGRGNFPPRFSGLQFPNYSSELNVNALELDDSALYLCASSPPGQGAMNTEAFFGQGTRLTVV.

The chain combines TRBV30 with TRBJ2-5; D uncertain. The CDR3 totals 12 residues. Germline assignment: CDR1 GTSNPN and CDR2 SVGIG (reference sequence). The V and J ends lost 7 bases and 7 bases respectively, with 16 bases between them. CDR3 DNA: TGTGCCTCGGGCCTGGGCTTAGGGACCCAGTACTTC. Translation: CASGLGLGTQYF. Supplemented by reference TRBV30 and TRBJ2-5, the full variable domain reads SQTIHQWPATLVQPVGSPLSLECTVEGTSNPNLYWYRQAAGRGLQLLFYSVGIGQISSEVPQNLSASRPQDRQFILSSKKLLLSDSGFYLCASGLGLGTQYFGPGTRLLVL.

This clone was seen once. This rearrangement joins TRBV5-1 to TRBJ2-2; D is perhaps TRBD2 (5 bases). V dropped 2 bases and J dropped 5 bases, with 13 bases sitting between them. The germline gives CDR1 SGHRS, CDR2 YFSETQ. This CDR3 contains 15 residues. The CDR3 sequence is CASSFAGPGTGELFF. CDR3 in DNA: TGCGCCAGCAGCTTTGCGGGCCCCGGGACCGGGGAGCTGTTTTTT.

V is TRBV15 and J is TRBJ2-7, with a possible D match to TRBD2 (8 bases). The germline gives CDR1 LNHNV, CDR2 YYDKDF (reference sequence). The CDR3 is 16 amino acids. With 10 bases removed from V and 2 bases from J, the gap between germline ends came to 24 bases. CDR3 amino acids: CAIVGGDGTATYEQYV. The CDR3, as DNA: TGTGCCATTGTCGGGGGGGACGGGACAGCGACCTACGAGCAGTACGTC.

The rearrangement uses TRBV28 and TRBJ2-3; D is unclear. V was clipped by 6 bases and J by 1 base, with 5 bases between them. This CDR3 has 12 residues. Germline V gene lookup returns CDR1 MDHEN and CDR2 SYDVKM. CDR3 coding DNA: TGTGCCAGCAGAGGGTGCACAGATACGCAGTATTTT. Protein sequence: CASRGCTDTQYF.

The J gene is TRBJ1-5, the V gene TRBV2, with a weak D call TRBD1 (5 bases). Germline CDR1 SNHLY, CDR2 FYNNEI. Trimming took 5 bases from V and 3 from J, leaving 14 bases between them. The CDR3 is 15 residues long. CDR3 protein: CASSSRGGANQPQHF. The CDR3 nucleotides are TGTGCCAGCAGTTCAAGGGGTGGTGCCAATCAGCCCCAGCATTTT.

The V and J genes are TRBV6-5 and TRBJ2-5, with 8 bases matching TRBD1. The trim removed 10 bases at V and 4 bases at J, leaving 11 bases unmatched. The CDR3 has 14 amino acids. Looked up from germline, CDR1 is MNHEY and CDR2 is SVGAGI. The CDR3 region has the DNA TGTGCCACCCGAGACAGGGGAGTTTCAGAGACCCAGTACTTC. As protein: CATRDRGVSETQYF.

This clone appeared once. This chain connects TRBV6-5 to TRBJ1-6; D might be TRBD1 (5 bases). Looked up from germline, CDR1 is MNHEY and CDR2 is SVGAGI. The germline V and J ends were trimmed by 7 bases and 10 bases, with 11 bases remaining between them. The CDR3 spans 12 residues. This CDR3 is CASNGGGSPLHF. CDR3 DNA: TGTGCCAGCAACGGGGGTGGCTCACCCCTCCACTTT.

This clone was found a few times. This chain joins TRBV18 and TRBJ1-1; unclear D gene. This CDR3 comprises 14 residues. Trimming took off 1 base at V and 4 bases at J, with 10 bases between the two ends. Germline assignment: CDR1 KGHSH and CDR2 LQKENI. The DNA of the CDR3 is TGTGCCAGCTCACCACGTCTAGGGATCACTGAAGCTTTCTTT. Its protein product is CASSPRLGITEAFF.

This sequence joins TRBV18 and TRBJ2-4, with a weak D call TRBD1 (5 bases). The germline V gene encodes CDR1 KGHSH and CDR2 LQKENI. The ends were cut back, 1 base at V and 7 bases at J, with 11 bases in the middle. This CDR3 is built from 14 residues. CDR3 nucleotides: TGTGCCAGCTCACCACAAAGGGGTTCGAACATTCAGTACTTC. It is translated as CASSPQRGSNIQYF.

This clone was detected only a few times. The rearrangement joins TRBV18 to TRBJ2-3, with D perhaps TRBD1 or TRBD2 (5 bases each). V lost 6 bases, J lost 6 bases, and 22 bases lay in between. CDR1 and CDR2 (germline): KGHSH, LQKENI. This CDR3 region has 16 residues. The CDR3 reads CASSPRSGTLSDTQYF. In DNA, the CDR3 is TGTGCCAGCTCTCCGCGCTCGGGGACCCTGTCCGATACGCAGTATTTT.

The chain couples TRBV6-5 to TRBJ2-7, with 7 bases lining up with TRBD1. The V segment lost 9 bases and the J segment 1 base; nucleotides outside the gene matches: 3. Germline V gene lookup returns CDR1 MNHEY and CDR2 SVGAGI. This CDR3 spans 12 amino acids. The CDR3 region is CASWDSSYEQYV. The CDR3, as DNA: TGTGCCAGTTGGGACAGTTCCTACGAGCAGTACGTC.

This chain connects TRBV5-4 to TRBJ2-5; a possible D gene is TRBD1 (6 bases). V gave up 4 bases and J gave up 5 bases, with 15 bases separating them. The CDR3 runs to 14 residues. Germline loops: CDR1 SGHNT, CDR2 YYREEE (reference sequence). The CDR3, as DNA: TGTGCCAGCAGCGTTGGACTCACAGGGGAGACCCAGTACTTC. Protein product: CASSVGLTGETQYF.

The chain employs TRBV4-1 and TRBJ1-5; 10 bases line up with TRBD1. Germline V gives CDR1 MGHRA, CDR2 YSYEKL. Trimming cost V 3 bases and J 1 base; bases outside gene matches: 0. The CDR3 covers 15 residues. CDR3 DNA: TGCGCCAGCAGCCAGGGACAGGGGAGCAATCAGCCCCAGCATTTT. Its protein product is CASSQGQGSNQPQHF.

The chain couples TRBV11-3 to TRBJ2-5, with 13 nucleotides matching TRBD2. From germline, CDR1 is SGHNT and CDR2 YENEEA. The CDR3 spans 15 residues. After removal of 4 bases from V and 4 bases from J, the junction contained 3 bases not matched to a gene. The CDR3 region is CASSSGLAGSETQYF. The CDR3 DNA follows: TGTGCCAGCAGCTCGGGACTAGCGGGGTCAGAGACCCAGTACTTC.

This clone occurred once. The rearrangement joins TRBV6-2 or TRBV6-3 to TRBJ2-4; 10 bases are shared with TRBD2. This CDR3 contains 18 residues. The trim removed 2 bases at V and 0 bases at J, leaving 7 bases unmatched. Germline assignment: CDR1 MNHEY and CDR2 SVGEGT. CDR3 loop: CASSYVSGGPLAKNIQYF. The CDR3 coding sequence is TGTGCCAGCAGTTACGTTAGCGGGGGGCCACTAGCCAAAAACATTCAGTACTTC.

The CDR3 reads CASSLRDRVNNEQFF. CDR3 in DNA: TGTGCCAGCAGCTTGAGGGACAGGGTAAACAATGAGCAGTTCTTC. The gene calls are TRBV7-6 and TRBJ2-1; 9 nucleotides align to TRBD1. CDR1 is SGHVS, CDR2 FNYEAQ, per germline. V trimming: 3 bases; J trimming: 5 bases; junction bases outside the gene matches: 5. CDR3 length: 15 residues. The full variable domain, rest sourced from reference TRBV7-6 and TRBJ2-1, is GAGVSQSPRYKVTKRGQDVALRCDPISGHVSLYWYRQALGQGPEFLTYFNYEAQQDKSGLPNDRFSAERPEGSISTLTIQRTEQRDSAMYRCASSLRDRVNNEQFFGPGTRLTVL.

The chain employs TRBV25-1 and TRBJ2-2; possibly TRBD1 for D (6 bases). Deletions cut 5 bases from V and 4 bases from J, with 14 bases between. The germline V gene encodes CDR1 MGHDK and CDR2 SYGVNS. This CDR3 region has 15 residues. CDR3 amino acids: CASSLTGSLTGELFF. In DNA form, the CDR3 reads TGTGCCAGCAGTCTAACAGGGTCACTCACCGGGGAGCTGTTTTTT.